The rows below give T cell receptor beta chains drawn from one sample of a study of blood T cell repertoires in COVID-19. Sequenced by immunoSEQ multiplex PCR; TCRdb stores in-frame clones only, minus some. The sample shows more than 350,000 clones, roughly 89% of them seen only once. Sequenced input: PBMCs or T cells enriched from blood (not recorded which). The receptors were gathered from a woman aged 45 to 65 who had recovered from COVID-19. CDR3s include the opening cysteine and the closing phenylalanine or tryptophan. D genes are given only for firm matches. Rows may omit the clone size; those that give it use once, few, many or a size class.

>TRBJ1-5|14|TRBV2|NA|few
TGTGCCAGCAGTGAACAGGGAGGGAATCAGCCCCAGCATTTT
CASSEQGGNQPQHF
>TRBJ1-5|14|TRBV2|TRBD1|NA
TGTGCCAGCAGTGGAGGGACAGAGGGTCAGCCCCAGCATTTT
CASSGGTEGQPQHF
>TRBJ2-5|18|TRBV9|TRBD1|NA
TGTGCCAGCAGCGTTAGTAATGGACAGGACCCGTACCAAGAGACCCAGTACTTC
CASSVSNGQDPYQETQYF
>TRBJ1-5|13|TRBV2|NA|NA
TGTGCCAGCGGTGACAGTAGCAATCAGCCCCAGCATTTT
CASGDSSNQPQHF
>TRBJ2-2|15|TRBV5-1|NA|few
TGCGCCAGCAGACAGAGAATAGGGGACACCGGGGAGCTGTTTTTT
CASRQRIGDTGELFF
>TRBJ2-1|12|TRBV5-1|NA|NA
TGCGCCAGCAGTAGCGGCAACAATGAGCAGTTCTTC
CASSSGNNEQFF
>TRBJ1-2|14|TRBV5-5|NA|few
TGTGCCAGCAGCTTAGGGTCAGGGCTCTATGGCTACACCTTC
CASSLGSGLYGYTF
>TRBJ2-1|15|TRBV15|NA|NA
TGTGCCACCAGCAGAGATCGCGCAGGGGGGAATGAGCAGTTCTTC
CATSRDRAGGNEQFF
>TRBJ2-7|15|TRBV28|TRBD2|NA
TGTGCCAGCAGTTCCGCTAGCGGGGGCCCCTACGAGCAGTACTTC
CASSSASGGPYEQYF
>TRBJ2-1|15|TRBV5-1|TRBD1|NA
TGCGCCAGCAGCTTGGATAGGACAGGGGATAGCGAGCAGTTCTTC
CASSLDRTGDSEQFF
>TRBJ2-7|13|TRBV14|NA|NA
TGTGCCAGCAGAGAGCTCGAATCCCACGAGCAGTACTTC
CASRELESHEQYF
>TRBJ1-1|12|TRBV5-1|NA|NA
TGCGCCAGCAGCCAAGGGACACCTGAAGCTTTCTTT
CASSQGTPEAFF
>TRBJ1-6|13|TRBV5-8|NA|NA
TGTGCCAGCAGCGTCCCCAGGGAAATACCCCTCCACTTT
CASSVPREIPLHF
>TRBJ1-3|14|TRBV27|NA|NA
TGTGCCAGCAGTTTATCGCAGGCTGGAAACACCATATATTTT
CASSLSQAGNTIYF
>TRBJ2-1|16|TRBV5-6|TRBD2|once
TGTGCCAGCAGCTTAGCGGGGACCTTCTCCTACAATGAGCAGTTCTTC
CASSLAGTFSYNEQFF
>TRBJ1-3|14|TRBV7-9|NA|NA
TGTGCCAGCAGCTTAGAGCAGGGATCGAACACCATATATTTT
CASSLEQGSNTIYF
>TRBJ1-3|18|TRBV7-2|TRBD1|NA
TGTGCCAGCAGCTCGGACAGGGCCGCGTTGGGAAAGGGAAACACCATATATTTT
CASSSDRAALGKGNTIYF
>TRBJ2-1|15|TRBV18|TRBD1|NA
TGTGCCAGCTCGCGCGGGACAGGGTTCTTTGATGAGCAGTTCTTC
CASSRGTGFFDEQFF
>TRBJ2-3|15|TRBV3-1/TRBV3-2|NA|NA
TGTGCCAGCAGCCAGAAGCGAGCTAGCACAGATACGCAGTATTTT
CASSQKRASTDTQYF
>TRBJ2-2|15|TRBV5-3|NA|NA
TGTGCCAGAAGCCTGTTTCGAGCGAACACCGGGGAGCTGTTTTTT
CARSLFRANTGELFF
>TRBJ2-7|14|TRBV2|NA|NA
TGTGCCACATCTCGCCCGGGCCAAAAGACAGCACAGTACTTC
CATSRPGQKTAQYF
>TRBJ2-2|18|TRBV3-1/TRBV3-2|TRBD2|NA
TGTGCCAGCAGCCAAGGCAAATGGACTAGCGGGGTAGTCGGGGAGCTGTTTTTT
CASSQGKWTSGVVGELFF
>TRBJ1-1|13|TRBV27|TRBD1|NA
TGTGCCAGCTGCCGGACAGGGGGCTTCTTTACTTTCTTT
CASCRTGGFFTFF
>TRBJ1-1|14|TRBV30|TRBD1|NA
TGTGCCTGGAGGGGACAGCGACTGAACACTGAAGCTTTCTTT
CAWRGQRLNTEAFF
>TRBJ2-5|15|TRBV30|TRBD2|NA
TGTGCCTGGAGACCTCTAGCGGGGGTGGCGGAGACCCAGTACTTC
CAWRPLAGVAETQYF
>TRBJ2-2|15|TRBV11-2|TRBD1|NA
TGTGCCAGCAGCTGGGGGACAGGGAACACCGGGGAGCTGTTTTTT
CASSWGTGNTGELFF
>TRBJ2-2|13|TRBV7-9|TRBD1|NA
TGTGCCAGCGGGGACAGGGGGAACGGGGAGCTGTTTTTT
CASGDRGNGELFF
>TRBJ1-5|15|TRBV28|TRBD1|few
TGTGCCAGCAGCCCCGGACAGGGTTGGAATCAGCCCCAGCATTTT
CASSPGQGWNQPQHF
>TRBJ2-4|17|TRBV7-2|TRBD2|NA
TGTGCCAGCAGCGGGACTAGCGGGGGGGGAGCCAAAAACATTCAGTACTTC
CASSGTSGGGAKNIQYF
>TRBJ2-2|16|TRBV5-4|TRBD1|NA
TGTGCCAGCAGCCCGTCGGGACAGGGGGCGATTGGGGAGCTGTTTTTT
CASSPSGQGAIGELFF
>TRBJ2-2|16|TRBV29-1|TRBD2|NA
TGCAGCGTTGCTAGCGGGGGCCTCTGGGGCACCGGGGAGCTGTTTTTT
CSVASGGLWGTGELFF
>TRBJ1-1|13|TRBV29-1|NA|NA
TGCAGCGTTGGACAGACGGTGAACACTGAAGCTTTCTTT
CSVGQTVNTEAFF
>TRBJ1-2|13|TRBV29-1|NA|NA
TGCAGCGTCCGGGGTAATTGGTTTGGTGGCTACACCTTC
CSVRGNWFGGYTF
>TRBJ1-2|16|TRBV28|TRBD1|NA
TGTGCCAGCAGTCCTCGAACCTACAGGGGCCAGGGTGGCTACACCTTC
CASSPRTYRGQGGYTF
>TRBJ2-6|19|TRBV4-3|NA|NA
TGCGCCAGCAGCCAAGATGTCCGCCAGGCCCGCTCTGGGGCCAACGTCCTGACTTTC
CASSQDVRQARSGANVLTF
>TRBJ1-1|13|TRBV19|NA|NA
TGTGCCAGTAGTACCTCGAGAGGGACTGAAGCTTTCTTT
CASSTSRGTEAFF
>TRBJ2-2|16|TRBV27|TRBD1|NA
TGTGCCAGCAGTTCTGGGCAGGGGGCATTTACCGGGGAGCTGTTTTTT
CASSSGQGAFTGELFF
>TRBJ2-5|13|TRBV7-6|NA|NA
TGTGCCAGCTCCCAGTCCCCCCAAGAGACCCAGTACTTC
CASSQSPQETQYF
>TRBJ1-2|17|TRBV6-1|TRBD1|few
TGTGCCAGCAGTGGCCGGACAGGGGGGATTGGTGGATATGGCTACACCTTC
CASSGRTGGIGGYGYTF
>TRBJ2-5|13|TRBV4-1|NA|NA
TGCGCCAGCAGCCGGGGGGTTATAGAGACCCAGTACTTC
CASSRGVIETQYF
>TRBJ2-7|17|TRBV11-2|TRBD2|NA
TGTGCCAGCAGCTTCTCCGTCGGCGGGGGATTCTCCTACGAGCAGTACTTC
CASSFSVGGGFSYEQYF
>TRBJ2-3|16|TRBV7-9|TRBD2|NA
TGTGCCAGCAGCCCGCACCTGGGACTAGCTGCAGATACGCAGTATTTT
CASSPHLGLAADTQYF
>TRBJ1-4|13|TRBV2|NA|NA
TGTGCCAGCAGTGAAGAAGTGGCCGAAAAACTGTTTTTT
CASSEEVAEKLFF
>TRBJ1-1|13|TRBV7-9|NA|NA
TGTGCCAGCAGCTTACCGCTAAGGAGAGAAGCTTTCTTT
CASSLPLRREAFF
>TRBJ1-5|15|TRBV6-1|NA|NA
TGTGCCAGCAGTGACGGTGGTCTCCGGAATCAGCCCCAGCATTTT
CASSDGGLRNQPQHF
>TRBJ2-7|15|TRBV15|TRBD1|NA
TGTGCCACCAGCAGGGGACAGGGAGGGTCCTACGAGCAGTACTTC
CATSRGQGGSYEQYF
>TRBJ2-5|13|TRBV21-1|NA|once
TGTGCCAGCACGTCGAGGGAACAAGAGACCCAGTACTTC
CASTSREQETQYF